This TCR beta chain stems from a study of identical twins. This clonotype was seen only a few times. The authors used template switching to add a universal primer site and gave cDNA unique molecular identifiers. TCRdb itself ran the 5' RACE reads through MiXCR, one entry per CDR3 protein. The table shows 200,000 to 300,000 distinct CDR3 sequences, with over 9.5% occurring only once. Sequenced material: memory T cells sorted from blood. The TCR sequence derives from a man aged 50 to 59 in good health.

The CDR3 sequence: CASSPAGTSKGEQFF. The CDR3 bases are TGTGCCAGCAGCCCGGCCGGGACTAGCAAGGGTGAGCAGTTCTTC. The genes are TRBV4-2 and TRBJ2-1, with TRBD2 identical over 9 bases. There are 15 residues in the CDR3. V shed 4 bases and J 9 bases; nucleotides not matched to a gene: 10. Germline lookup yields CDR1 LGHNA and CDR2 YNFKEQ.